The entry below describes one T cell receptor (beta chain). The sample originates from a study of blood T cell repertoires in COVID-19. About the study: Collection of acute and convalescent COVID-19 samples took place in the United States, Italy and Spain. T cells, B-cell-depleted T cells, or PBMCs provided the cDNA or gDNA that served as material.

Per the original data handling: Scientists estimated how many nucleated cells there were by amplifying reference gene primers. The table came from immunoSEQ multiplex PCR; TCRdb's copy has only in-frame clones and leaves some out. The V and J calls and the clone size are those of that table, but D and trimming were determined from the DNA. This sample carries about 120,000 clones, over 60% of them seen once, and the ten largest clones take 16%. This sequence originates from a woman older than 75 with active or convalescent COVID-19. The sequenced sample consisted of peripheral blood.

This CDR3 is CASTEGYQPQHF. The DNA for the CDR3 is TGTGCCAGCACCGAGGGCTATCAGCCCCAGCATTTT. This chain joins TRBV6-5 and TRBJ1-5; no firm D call. V was trimmed by 7 bases and J by 5 bases, leaving 9 bases between them. The CDR3 contains 12 residues. The germline gives CDR1 MNHEY, CDR2 SVGAGI.